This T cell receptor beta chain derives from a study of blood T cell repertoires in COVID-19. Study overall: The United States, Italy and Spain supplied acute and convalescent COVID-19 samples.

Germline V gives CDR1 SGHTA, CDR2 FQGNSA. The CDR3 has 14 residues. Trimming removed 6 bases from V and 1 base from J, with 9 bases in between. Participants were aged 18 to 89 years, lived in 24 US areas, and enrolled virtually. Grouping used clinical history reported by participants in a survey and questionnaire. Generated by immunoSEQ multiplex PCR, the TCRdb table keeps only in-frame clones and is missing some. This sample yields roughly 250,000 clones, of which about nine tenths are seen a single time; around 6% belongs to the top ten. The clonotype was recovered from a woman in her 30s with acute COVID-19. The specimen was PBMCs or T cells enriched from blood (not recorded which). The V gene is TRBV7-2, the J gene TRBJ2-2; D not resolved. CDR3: CASRSPLNTGELFF. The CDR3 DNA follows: TGTGCCAGCAGGTCCCCTTTGAACACCGGGGAGCTGTTTTTT.